The TCR beta chain described here comes from a study of cytomegalovirus exposure and HLA in healthy donors. Sequencing was performed with immunoSEQ multiplex PCR; in TCRdb, only in-frame clones are kept and a portion is missing. The data show about 110,000 clones, roughly 90% seen once. Trimming shortened V by 3 bases and J by 3 bases, and 12 bases separated the two germline ends. Germline assignment: CDR1 MDHEN and CDR2 SYDVKM. The CDR3 spans 15 residues. The V and J genes are TRBV28 and TRBJ2-1; TRBD2 might be the D (6 bases). Specimen: PBMCs. This TCR derives from a woman between 18 and 30 years old in good health and CMV-seronegative. CDR3 bases: TGTGCCAGCAGTTTGATGGGACTCGTCTACAATGAGCAGTTCTTC. Protein product: CASSLMGLVYNEQFF.